These 21 T cell receptor beta chains originate from one sample sequenced in a study of blood T cells in healthy people across ages. A second roughly 6 to 12 cycle PCR used barcoded and J-beta primers. TCRdb redid the calling of the 5' RACE reads with MiXCR, one entry per CDR3 protein. The table records approximately 690,000 distinct CDR3 sequences, roughly three fifths of them present only once. What was sequenced was blood. The receptors shown here come from a man in his fifties or sixties in good health.

This clonotype turned up a few times. V and J are TRBV27 and TRBJ1-1, with TRBD1 matching over 11 bases. The CDR3 is 14 amino acids. From germline, CDR1 is MNHEY and CDR2 SMNVEV (reference sequence). Trimming cost V 5 bases and J 4 bases; bases outside gene matches: 3. The CDR3 coding sequence is TGTGCCAGCAGTCTAGGACAGGGGGCCACTGAAGCTTTCTTT. Translated: CASSLGQGATEAFF.

The CDR3 loop reads CASSPVAGETQYF. The DNA for the CDR3 is TGTGCCAGCAGCCCCGTCGCGGGAGAGACCCAGTACTTC. The rearrangement uses TRBV7-2 and TRBJ2-5; the D gene is possibly TRBD2 (5 bases). The CDR3 length is 13 residues. The V and J ends lost 5 bases and 4 bases respectively, with 11 bases between them. Germline loops: CDR1 SGHTA, CDR2 FQGNSA.

The J gene is TRBJ1-2, the V gene TRBV10-2; TRBD1 is a possible D gene (5 bases). Germline V gives CDR1 WSHSY, CDR2 SAAADI. V lost 2 bases and J lost 8, with 12 bases in between. CDR3 length: 13 amino acids. CDR3 sequence (DNA): TGCGCCAGCAGTGAGGGGGACGGCTTCGGCTACACCTTC. Translated, it gives CASSEGDGFGYTF.

A few counts support this clonotype. V and J are TRBV6-5 and TRBJ2-2; D possibly uses TRBD1 or TRBD2 (5 bases each). Trimming pared 5 bases from V and 6 bases from J, leaving 13 bases between. The length of the CDR3 is 14 residues. The V gene's germline CDR1 is MNHEY and CDR2 SVGAGI. As DNA, the CDR3 is TGTGCCAGCAGTGTGCAGGGACCACCCGGGGAGCTGTTTTTT. This sequence encodes CASSVQGPPGELFF.

This clonotype was detected a few times. The chain is built from TRBV5-1 and TRBJ2-1, with TRBD1 matching 7 bases. From germline, CDR1 is SGHRS and CDR2 YFSETQ. V gave up 4 bases and J gave up 6 bases; unmatched junction bases: 4. This CDR3 has 13 amino acids. DNA of the CDR3: TGCGCCAGCAGCACCGACAGGGCCAATGAGCAGTTCTTC. It specifies CASSTDRANEQFF.

As for this clonotype: A clone one base away is much larger, so this may be a read error. This chain joins TRBV29-1 and TRBJ2-1; 7 bases map to TRBD1. CDR3 size: 17 residues. Germline assignment: CDR1 SQVTM and CDR2 ANQGSEA. The CDR3 reads CSVAPMTGKNSYNKQFF. Written as DNA, the CDR3 is TGCAGCGTTGCCCCGATGACAGGGAAAAACTCCTACAATAAGCAGTTCTTC.

The CDR3 DNA follows: TGCAGTGCTAGAGAAGGGCTCCTTAATGAAAAACTGTTTTTT. Its protein is CSAREGLLNEKLFF. This sequence joins TRBV20-1 and TRBJ1-4; no clear D gene. This CDR3 has 14 residues. The germline V and J ends were trimmed by 0 bases and 4 bases, with 9 bases remaining between them. From germline, CDR1 is DFQATT and CDR2 SNEGSKA (reference sequence).

V gene TRBV4-1 combines with J gene TRBJ2-4; TRBD1 aligns across 10 bases. This CDR3 region has 17 residues. CDR1 MGHRA and CDR2 YSYEKL come from the germline V gene. The V and J ends lost 0 bases and 1 base, in that order; junction bases with no gene match: 3. The CDR3 here is CASSQDPDRGAKNIQYF. Here the CDR3 DNA reads TGCGCCAGCAGCCAAGATCCGGACAGGGGGGCCAAAAACATTCAGTACTTC.

The rearrangement links TRBV20-1 to TRBJ2-2, with unresolved D. The CDR3 is 14 residues long. V was trimmed by 0 bases and J by 5 bases, leaving 10 bases between them. CDR1 and CDR2 from the germline V gene are DFQATT and SNEGSKA (reference sequence). The chain's CDR3 is CSARDRAATGELFF. In nucleotides, the CDR3 is TGCAGTGCTAGAGATCGAGCAGCTACCGGGGAGCTGTTTTTT.

This sequence joins TRBV5-4 and TRBJ1-2, with TRBD1 identical over 8 bases. CDR1 is SGHNT, CDR2 YYREEE, per germline (reference sequence). The CDR3 is 15 residues long. The junction had 6 bases not matched to a gene; V was cut back by 0 bases and J by 5 bases. The CDR3 region is CASSLAGTGSYGYTF. Written as DNA, the CDR3 is TGTGCCAGCAGCTTGGCTGGGACAGGATCTTATGGCTACACCTTC.

A few counts support this clonotype. The rearrangement joins TRBV28 to TRBJ2-1, with TRBD2 matching 7 bases. The CDR3 runs to 15 residues. Per germline, CDR1 MDHEN and CDR2 SYDVKM. V gave up 3 bases and J gave up 10 bases; unmatched junction bases: 12. The DNA of the CDR3 is TGTGCCAGCAGTTTGGTCAGCGGGGCAGCACGGGAGCAGTTCTTC. This gives the protein CASSLVSGAAREQFF.

V usage is TRBV21-1 and J usage is TRBJ2-1. TRBV21-1 is a pseudogene locus. The CDR3 is made up of 12 amino acids. The CDR3 protein is CASSKDLDEQFF. The DNA of the CDR3 is TGTGCCAGCAGCAAAGATCTCGATGAGCAGTTCTTC.

The chain employs TRBV6-1 and TRBJ2-1, with TRBD1 identical over 8 bases. The CDR3 covers 15 residues. Germline V CDR1 and CDR2: MNHNS, SASEGT. J was trimmed by 3 bases and V by 1 base; bases with no gene match: 2. The CDR3 nucleotides read TGTGCCAGCAGTGAAGAAGGGACAGGCTACAATGAGCAGTTCTTC. This codes for CASSEEGTGYNEQFF.

This clonotype was observed at least ten times. The chain couples TRBV29-1 to TRBJ1-2, with no clear D. The CDR3 covers 12 residues. Trimming stripped 2 bases from V and 2 bases from J, with 6 bases between. Germline V gives CDR1 SQVTM, CDR2 ANQGSEA. CDR3: CSVEKGNYGYTF. CDR3 bases: TGCAGCGTTGAAAAGGGAAACTATGGCTACACCTTC.

The chain is built from TRBV5-4 and TRBJ2-3, with 7 positions matching TRBD2. Germline V gene sequence: CDR1 SGHNT, CDR2 YYREEE (reference sequence). V lost 7 bases and J lost 4; bases outside the gene matches: 18. This CDR3 has 17 residues. CDR3 sequence: CASAPSGAGIGADTQYF. The CDR3 DNA is TGTGCCAGCGCTCCGAGCGGGGCGGGGATAGGTGCAGATACGCAGTATTTT.

In this sample, this clonotype turned up many times. The rearrangement links TRBV20-1 to TRBJ2-5, with D possibly being TRBD1 (6 bases). Trimming cost V 0 bases and J 7 bases, with 21 bases left between them. Germline CDR1 reads DFQATT; CDR2 reads SNEGSKA (reference sequence). The CDR3 contains 16 residues. CDR3 nucleotides: TGCAGTGCTAGAGATGCATGGGACACGCAAGGCGGGACCCAGTACTTC. Translating gives CSARDAWDTQGGTQYF.

For this clonotype: A much larger clone differs by one base, so this may be a read error. V usage is TRBV6-2 or TRBV6-3 and J usage is TRBJ2-7, with unresolved D. CDR3 length: 11 amino acids. Germline values: CDR1 MNHEY, CDR2 SVGEGT. In nucleotides, the CDR3 is TGTGCCGGCAGTCATCTATACGAGCAGTACTTC. As protein: CAGSHLYEQYF.

This clonotype showed up just a few times. V and J are TRBV20-1 and TRBJ1-5; D remains unclear. Germline V gene lookup returns CDR1 DFQATT and CDR2 SNEGSKA (reference sequence). The CDR3 loop spans 12 amino acids. V lost 7 bases, J lost 5 bases, and 12 bases lay in between. Here the CDR3 DNA reads TGCAGTGTTTCCCCCCCGGATCAGCCCCAGCATTTT. Residues: CSVSPPDQPQHF.

V usage is TRBV5-1 and J usage is TRBJ2-5; weak D call: TRBD1 (6 bases). Germline V gene lookup returns CDR1 SGHRS and CDR2 YFSETQ. This CDR3 is built from 16 residues. V was shortened by 2 bases and J by 0 bases, with 14 bases between the two germline ends. This CDR3 is CASSFGQTNNQETQYF. DNA of the CDR3: TGCGCCAGCAGCTTCGGACAGACCAACAACCAAGAGACCCAGTACTTC.

CDR3 DNA: TGTGCCAGCAGCCCCGGCAGTCCTAGCAATCAGCCCCAGCATTTT. Its translation: CASSPGSPSNQPQHF. The chain links TRBV7-9 to TRBJ1-5; no clear D. From germline, CDR1 is SEHNR and CDR2 FQNEAQ (reference sequence). The CDR3 consists of 15 residues. V lost 5 bases to trimming and J lost 0 bases, with 11 bases between them.

The gene calls are TRBV5-1 and TRBJ1-1; TRBD1 is a possible D gene (5 bases). In germline, CDR1 is SGHRS, CDR2 YFSETQ. CDR3 length: 15 residues. With 1 base removed from V and 0 bases from J, the gap between germline ends came to 10 bases. The CDR3 nucleotides read TGCGCCAGCAGCTTGATGACAGCTATGAACACTGAAGCTTTCTTT. As protein: CASSLMTAMNTEAFF.